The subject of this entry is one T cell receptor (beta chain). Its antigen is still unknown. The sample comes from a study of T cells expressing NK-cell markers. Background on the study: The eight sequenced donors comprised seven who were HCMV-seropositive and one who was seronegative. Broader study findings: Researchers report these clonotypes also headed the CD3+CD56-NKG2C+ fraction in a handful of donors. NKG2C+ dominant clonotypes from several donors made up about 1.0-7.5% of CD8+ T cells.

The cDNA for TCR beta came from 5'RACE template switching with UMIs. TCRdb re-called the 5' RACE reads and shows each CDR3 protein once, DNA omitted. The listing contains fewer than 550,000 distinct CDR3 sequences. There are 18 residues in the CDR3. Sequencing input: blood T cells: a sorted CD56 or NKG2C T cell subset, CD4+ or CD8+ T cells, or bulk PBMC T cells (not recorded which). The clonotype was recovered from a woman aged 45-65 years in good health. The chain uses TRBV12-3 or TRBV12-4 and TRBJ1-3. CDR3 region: CASSFPGSLSLAGNTIYF.